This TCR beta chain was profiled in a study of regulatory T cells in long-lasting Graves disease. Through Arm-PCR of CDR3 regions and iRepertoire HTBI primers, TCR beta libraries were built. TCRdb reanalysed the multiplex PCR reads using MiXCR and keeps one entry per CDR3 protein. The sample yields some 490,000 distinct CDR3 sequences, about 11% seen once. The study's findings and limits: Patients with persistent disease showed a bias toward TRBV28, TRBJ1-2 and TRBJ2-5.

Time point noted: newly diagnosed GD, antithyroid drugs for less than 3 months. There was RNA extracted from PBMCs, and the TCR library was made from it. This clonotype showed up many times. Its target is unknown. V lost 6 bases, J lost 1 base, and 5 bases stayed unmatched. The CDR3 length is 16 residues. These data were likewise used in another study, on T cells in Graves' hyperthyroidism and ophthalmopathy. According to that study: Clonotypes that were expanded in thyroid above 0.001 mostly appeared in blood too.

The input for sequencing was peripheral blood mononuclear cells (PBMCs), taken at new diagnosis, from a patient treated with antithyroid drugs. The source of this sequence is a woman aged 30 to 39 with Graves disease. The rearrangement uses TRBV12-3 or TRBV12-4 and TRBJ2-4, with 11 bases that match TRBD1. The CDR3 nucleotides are TGTGCCAGCAGCCCTGGGACAGGGGGGGCCAAAAACATTCAGTACTTC. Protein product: CASSPGTGGAKNIQYF.